This record concerns one T cell receptor beta chain sequence. The RNA input was about 0.5 to 1 ug, and it was reverse transcribed with random hexamers. By means of immunoSEQ multiplex PCR, TCR beta CDR3 spanning 54 Vbeta and 13 Jbeta underwent amplification. TCRdb redid the calling of the immunoSEQ multiplex PCR reads with MiXCR, one entry per CDR3 protein. The table records a few hundred thousand distinct CDR3 sequences, about 85% of them present only once. The sample originates from a study of CD8 T cells in Susac syndrome. From blood CD8+ and CD4+ T cells, TCR beta sequences were generated. Sequencing was carried out using CD8+ T cells from PBMCs. This TCR was recovered from a human donor with multiple sclerosis.

CDR3 protein: CASSVDGALGDTIYF. CDR3 DNA sequence: TGTGCCAGCAGCGTAGATGGAGCCCTGGGGGACACCATATATTTT. V usage is TRBV9 and J usage is TRBJ1-3, with a weak D call TRBD1 (5 bases). CDR3 length equals 15 residues. Germline V gene sequence: CDR1 SGDLS, CDR2 YYNGEE. Trimming cost V 0 bases and J 8 bases, with 15 bases left between them.